Listed here are 25 T cell receptor beta chains from one sample, sequenced in a study of OX40 agonist ivuxolimab in advanced cancers. The table came from immunoSEQ multiplex PCR; TCRdb's copy has only in-frame clones and leaves some out. In the table there are approximately 100,000 clones, 70% to 85% of which are singletons. The material was CD4+ or CD8+ T cells sorted from blood, obtained in a trial of the OX40 agonist ivuxolimab. Receptor source: an adult with an advanced solid tumor such as melanoma, head and neck, liver or kidney cancer.

This clone came up once. This rearrangement joins TRBV29-1 to TRBJ2-2, with D possibly being TRBD1 or TRBD2 (5 bases each). Germline V lookup: CDR1 SQVTM, CDR2 ANQGSEA. The CDR3 is made up of 14 amino acids. V was clipped by 5 bases and J by 7 bases, with 17 bases between them. The CDR3 DNA reads TGCAGCGTTTCTACGTTTGTGGGGGACGGGGAGCTGTTTTTT. This translates into CSVSTFVGDGELFF.

The CDR3 here is CASSFTTAYNEQFF. The CDR3 bases are TGTGCCAGCAGCTTCACGACGGCCTACAATGAGCAGTTCTTC. This chain connects TRBV5-8 to TRBJ2-1; D is unclear. The CDR3 runs to 14 residues. Germline lookup yields CDR1 SGHTS and CDR2 YDEGEE. V lost 2 bases and J 2 bases, leaving 8 bases between the germline ends.

Comment on this clone: This sample includes further DNA sequences coding for the same CDR3. The chain couples TRBV19 to TRBJ2-1, with no clear D. V was pared by 6 bases and J by 3 bases, with 6 bases between. Germline V gives CDR1 LNHDA, CDR2 SQIVND (reference sequence). This CDR3 is built from 12 residues. CDR3 nucleotides: TGTGCCAGTAGCCCCCGCTACAATGAGCAGTTCTTC. Its protein is CASSPRYNEQFF.

This rearrangement joins TRBV7-6 to TRBJ2-3; 10 bases match TRBD2. Unmatched junction bases numbered 23, after V lost 5 bases and J lost 6 bases. The germline CDR1 and CDR2 sequences are SGHVS and FNYEAQ. The CDR3 loop spans 20 amino acids. This CDR3 reads CASSRSRVVLAGGPPDTQYF. The DNA for the CDR3 is TGTGCCAGCAGCCGATCCAGGGTAGTATTAGCGGGAGGTCCCCCCGATACGCAGTATTTT.

The chain carries TRBV6-6 and TRBJ2-3, with 7 bases matching TRBD2. Per germline, CDR1 MNHNY and CDR2 SVGAGI (reference sequence). The junction had 8 bases not matched to a gene; V was cut back by 9 bases and J by 5 bases. The CDR3 runs to 13 residues. CDR3 in DNA: TGTGCCAGTGTGGCGGGAGCGGGAGATACGCAGTATTTT. Translating it yields CASVAGAGDTQYF.

The rearrangement uses TRBV9 and TRBJ2-7; possible D gene TRBD1, 7 bases. Deletions cut 3 bases from V and 3 bases from J, with 19 bases between. CDR1 is SGDLS, CDR2 YYNGEE, per germline. The CDR3 length is 16 residues. This CDR3 is CASSALDRAGFYEQYF. The CDR3 nucleotides read TGTGCCAGCAGCGCCCTAGACAGGGCGGGATTCTACGAGCAGTACTTC.

V and J are TRBV4-2 and TRBJ2-6; TRBD2 agrees at 9 bases. Germline V gene sequence: CDR1 LGHNA, CDR2 YNFKEQ. The CDR3 spans 21 residues. Unmatched junction bases numbered 14, after V lost 2 bases and J lost 0 bases. CDR3 nucleotide sequence: TGTGCCAGCAGCCAACGCGACTTTGCGGGAGGGCCATCCTCTGGGGCCAACGTCCTGACTTTC. This translates into CASSQRDFAGGPSSGANVLTF.

The chain carries TRBV7-3 and TRBJ1-2; D uncertain. Per the germline V gene, CDR1 is SGHTA and CDR2 is FQGTGA. There are 14 residues in the CDR3. V dropped 5 bases and J dropped 6 bases, with 16 bases sitting between them. The CDR3 DNA reads TGTGCCAGCAGCCATCCGGGAAAACTCGATGGCTACACCTTC. Its translation is CASSHPGKLDGYTF.

The J gene is TRBJ1-6, the V gene TRBV7-2; D is uncertain. Trimming cost V 1 base and J 10 bases, with 5 bases left between them. The germline V gene has CDR1 SGHTA and CDR2 FQGNSA. CDR3 length: 12 residues. This CDR3 reads CASSLVGSPLHF. CDR3 nucleotides: TGTGCCAGCAGCTTAGTGGGCTCACCCCTCCACTTT.

This rearrangement joins TRBV10-3 to TRBJ2-3, with 9 bases identical to TRBD2. V dropped 8 bases and J dropped 0; count of bases not matched to a gene: 6. Germline CDR1 is ENHRY and CDR2 is SYGVKD. The CDR3 is 15 amino acids. CDR3 region: CAIGLAGESTDTQYF. The CDR3 DNA sequence: TGTGCCATCGGCTTAGCGGGAGAAAGCACAGATACGCAGTATTTT.

This chain uses TRBV4-3 with TRBJ2-7, with 8 bases fitting TRBD2. The CDR3 runs 15 residues. Trimming took 4 bases from V and 3 from J; bases not matched to a gene: 8. The germline V gene has CDR1 LGHNA and CDR2 YSLEER. This chain's CDR3 is CASSRVAGIIYEQYF. The DNA of the CDR3 is TGCGCCAGCAGCCGAGTAGCGGGGATAATCTACGAGCAGTACTTC.

A remark on this clone: An end of the junction differs from the germline gene, which may be a read error. V gene TRBV4-3 combines with J gene TRBJ2-3; 8 positions match TRBD2. This CDR3 is built from 15 residues. The germline V gene has CDR1 LGHNA and CDR2 YSLEER. The chain's CDR3 is CTSSQEAGAGDTQYF. In DNA form, the CDR3 reads TGCACCAGCAGCCAAGAAGCGGGAGCTGGAGATACGCAGTATTTT.

V usage is TRBV5-8 and J usage is TRBJ2-7, with 9 bases fitting TRBD2. Germline V gene sequence: CDR1 SGHTS, CDR2 YDEGEE. J lost 5 bases, V lost 8 bases, and 14 bases had no gene match. The CDR3 is 15 residues long. CDR3 protein: CARPYRPGLAHEQYF. The CDR3 DNA reads as TGTGCCAGACCCTACAGACCGGGACTAGCCCACGAGCAGTACTTC. Filled out from reference TRBV5-8 and TRBJ2-7, the complete variable domain reads EAGVTQSPTHLIKTRGQQATLRCSPISGHTSVYWYQQALGLGLQFLLWYDEGEERNRGNFPPRFSGRQFPNYSSELNVNALELEDSALYLCARPYRPGLAHEQYFGPGTRLTVT.

V is TRBV10-3 and J is TRBJ1-4; 8 bases are shared with TRBD1. From germline, CDR1 is ENHRY and CDR2 SYGVKD. Trimming took 4 bases from V and 8 from J; bases not matched to a gene: 6. The CDR3 is 14 amino acids. CDR3 sequence: CAISGTGQKEKLFF. In DNA, the CDR3 is TGTGCCATCAGTGGGACAGGGCAAAAAGAAAAACTGTTTTTT.

This chain connects TRBV7-3 to TRBJ2-5; D gene unclear. Germline V CDR1 and CDR2: SGHTA, FQGTGA. The ends were cut back, 2 bases at V and 5 bases at J, with 6 bases in the middle. The CDR3 is 12 residues long. In nucleotides, the CDR3 is TGTGCCAGCAGCTTAGATTTGGAGACCCAGTACTTC. Protein product: CASSLDLETQYF.

The chain couples TRBV27 to TRBJ1-2, with D hard to call. Germline V CDR1 and CDR2: MNHEY, SMNVEV (reference sequence). V was pared by 5 bases and J by 4 bases, with 11 bases between. The CDR3 is made up of 13 amino acids. The CDR3 is CASSPTGPYGYTF. The CDR3 nucleotides read TGTGCCAGCAGTCCGACGGGTCCCTATGGCTACACCTTC.

J is TRBJ2-5 and V is TRBV6-5; D unresolved. Trimming took 6 bases from V and 0 from J, leaving 5 bases between them. CDR3 length: 12 residues. The germline V gene has CDR1 MNHEY and CDR2 SVGAGI. For the CDR3, the DNA is TGTGCCAGCAGCCACAACCAAGAGACCCAGTACTTC. As protein: CASSHNQETQYF.

V is TRBV2 and J is TRBJ2-1, with 7 bases identical to TRBD2. V was clipped by 9 bases and J by 10 bases; unmatched bases: 9. CDR3 size: 12 residues. The germline gives CDR1 SNHLY, CDR2 FYNNEI. The CDR3 loop is CASGSGVGEQFF. The CDR3 DNA follows: TGTGCCAGTGGGAGCGGGGTGGGCGAGCAGTTCTTC.

The chain is built from TRBV5-5 and TRBJ2-3; 7 bases align to TRBD1. Per the germline V gene, CDR1 is SGHKS and CDR2 is YYEKEE (reference sequence). V gave up 1 base and J gave up 4 bases; unmatched junction bases: 3. The CDR3 length is 14 residues. CDR3 sequence: CASSLRGPADTQYF. CDR3 bases: TGTGCCAGCAGCTTGAGGGGGCCTGCAGATACGCAGTATTTT.

A note on this clone: The same CDR3 arises from other DNA sequences in this sample as well. This chain joins TRBV14 and TRBJ2-7; D remains ambiguous. The V gene lost 0 bases and the J gene lost 7 bases, with 13 bases spanning the gap. This CDR3 has 14 amino acids. Looked up from germline, CDR1 is SGHDN and CDR2 is FVKESK. The CDR3 DNA is TGTGCCAGCAGCCAAGACGCCCTTAACGGTGAGCAGTACTTC. Translating gives CASSQDALNGEQYF.

J is TRBJ2-2 and V is TRBV7-9; tentatively, D is TRBD1 (6 bases). This CDR3 region has 13 residues. The V gene's germline CDR1 is SEHNR and CDR2 FQNEAQ (reference sequence). V was pared by 10 bases and J by 0 bases, with 9 bases between. CDR3 sequence (DNA): TGTGCCATCGGGACACCGAACACCGGGGAGCTGTTTTTT. It translates to CAIGTPNTGELFF.

The chain employs TRBV7-3 and TRBJ2-2, with 9 bases matching TRBD2. Trimming at V came to 8 bases and at J to 4 bases, leaving 5 bases not matched to a gene. The CDR3 consists of 14 residues. CDR1 is SGHTA and CDR2 is FQGTGA in the germline V gene. The CDR3 DNA sequence: TGTGCCAGCCGAGCGGGAGGTAGCACCGGGGAGCTGTTTTTT. This translates into CASRAGGSTGELFF.

The rearrangement joins TRBV18 to TRBJ1-1, with a tentative D call TRBD1 (6 bases). CDR1 and CDR2 from the germline V gene are KGHSH and LQKENI. Trimming stripped 3 bases from V and 2 bases from J, with 10 bases between. The CDR3 runs 14 residues. CDR3 region: CASSPGQLNTEAFF. DNA for the CDR3: TGTGCCAGCTCACCTGGACAGCTTAACACTGAAGCTTTCTTT. Filled out from reference TRBV18 and TRBJ1-1, the complete variable domain reads NAGVMQNPRHLVRRRGQEARLRCSPMKGHSHVYWYRQLPEEGLKFMVYLQKENIIDESGMPKERFSAEFPKEGPSILRIQQVVRGDSAAYFCASSPGQLNTEAFFGQGTRLTVV.

J is TRBJ2-3 and V is TRBV7-8, with D unresolved. In germline, CDR1 is SGHVS, CDR2 FQNEAQ. The CDR3 sequence is 15 residues long. The ends were cut back, 2 bases at V and 2 bases at J, with 11 bases in the middle. CDR3 sequence reads: CASSLPTGDTDTQYF. The CDR3 nucleotides are TGTGCCAGCAGCTTACCCACGGGCGACACAGATACGCAGTATTTT.

This rearrangement joins TRBV13 to TRBJ2-5; tentatively, D is TRBD1 (6 bases). Deletions cut 6 bases from V and 6 bases from J, with 20 bases between. This CDR3 contains 15 residues. CDR1 PRHDT and CDR2 FYEKMQ come from the germline V gene (reference sequence). The CDR3: CASRRYSGVQQTQYF. In DNA, the CDR3 is TGTGCCAGCAGAAGGTACTCAGGGGTACAGCAGACCCAGTACTTC.